Each of the 20 T cell receptor beta chains below was sequenced from the same sample in a study of cytomegalovirus exposure and HLA in healthy donors. PCR was performed using 60 Vbeta and 13 Jbeta primers. TCRdb's copy holds only in-frame clones and misses some; the assay was immunoSEQ multiplex PCR. This sample's clone table lists about 170,000 clones. The specimen was PBMCs. The receptor set was obtained from a woman aged 55-70 years in good health and CMV-seronegative.

V is TRBV11-3 and J is TRBJ2-1; the D is unclear. The germline V gene has CDR1 SGHNT and CDR2 YENEEA. The V end was cut by 1 base, the J end by 8 bases, with 6 bases between. CDR3 length: 12 amino acids. The CDR3 protein is CASSLGVDEQFF. The CDR3 bases are TGTGCCAGCAGCTTAGGAGTCGATGAGCAGTTCTTC.

The chain couples TRBV7-3 to TRBJ1-6, with D possibly matching TRBD1 (5 bases). This CDR3 is 18 amino acids long. In germline, CDR1 is SGHTA, CDR2 FQGTGA. V lost 0 bases and J 2 bases, leaving 14 bases between the germline ends. Written as DNA, the CDR3 is TGTGCCAGCAGCTTAACAGGTAAAAGCAGGGCCTATAATTCACCCCTCCACTTT. It yields the protein CASSLTGKSRAYNSPLHF.

The rearrangement joins TRBV11-2 to TRBJ2-1, with TRBD2 as a possible D gene (6 bases). Germline-derived CDR1 and CDR2 are SGHAT and FQNNGV. There are 14 residues in the CDR3. Trimming shortened V by 5 bases and J by 8 bases, and 16 bases separated the two germline ends. The CDR3 coding sequence is TGTGCCAGCAGCCAGGACCCTCGGGAGCATGAGCAGTTCTTC. It yields the protein CASSQDPREHEQFF. Looking up the rest from reference TRBV11-2 and TRBJ2-1 gives the full variable domain: EAGVAQSPRYKIIEKRQSVAFWCNPISGHATLYWYQQILGQGPKLLIQFQNNGVVDDSQLPKDRFSAERLKGVDSTLKIQPAKLEDSAVYLCASSQDPREHEQFFGPGTRLTVL.

The chain combines TRBV10-1 with TRBJ2-3, with D tentatively TRBD2 (6 bases). V lost 3 bases, J lost 0 bases, and 10 bases lay in between. The CDR3 contains 15 residues. Germline CDR1 reads WNHNN; CDR2 reads SYGVQD (reference sequence). In nucleotides, the CDR3 is TGCGCCAGCAGTGAAAGCGGGCCCAGCACAGATACGCAGTATTTT. Its protein is CASSESGPSTDTQYF.

This CDR3 reads CASSLQQTRGYEQYF. The CDR3, as DNA: TGTGCCAGCAGCCTGCAACAAACTCGGGGCTACGAGCAGTACTTC. J is TRBJ2-7 and V is TRBV7-9; perhaps TRBD2 as D (5 bases). The germline V gene has CDR1 SEHNR and CDR2 FQNEAQ (reference sequence). CDR3 length: 15 amino acids. V was pared by 5 bases and J by 3 bases, with 17 bases between. Full variable domain (missing parts from reference TRBV7-9 and TRBJ2-7): DTGVSQNPRHKITKRGQNVTFRCDPISEHNRLYWYRQTLGQGPEFLTYFQNEAQLEKSRLLSDRFSAERPKGSFSTLEIQRTEQGDSAMYLCASSLQQTRGYEQYFGPGTRLTVT.

About this clone: Other DNA sequences in this sample translate to the same CDR3. The chain has TRBV7-2 and TRBJ1-5, with D maybe TRBD1 (6 bases). Germline V CDR1 and CDR2: SGHTA, FQGNSA. The CDR3 runs to 14 residues. V lost 4 bases and J 3 bases, leaving 10 bases between the germline ends. CDR3 sequence (DNA): TGTGCCAGCAGCTCGGACAGTTACAATCAGCCCCAGCATTTT. Amino acid sequence: CASSSDSYNQPQHF. The variable domain in full, with the rest retrieved from reference TRBV7-2 and TRBJ1-5, is GAGVSQSPSNKVTEKGKDVELRCDPISGHTALYWYRQSLGQGLEFLIYFQGNSAPDKSGLPSDRFSAERTGGSVSTLTIQRTQQEDSAVYLCASSSDSYNQPQHFGDGTRLSIL.

This rearrangement joins TRBV30 to TRBJ1-5; 7 bases are shared with TRBD1. The CDR3 loop spans 14 amino acids. V shed 0 bases, J shed 7 bases, and the junction held 6 bases outside the gene matches. Germline CDR1 GTSNPN, CDR2 SVGIG (reference sequence). The CDR3 here is CAWSVRGRTQPQHF. The CDR3 region has the DNA TGTGCCTGGAGTGTGAGGGGGCGAACCCAGCCCCAGCATTTT.

The rearrangement links TRBV3-2 to TRBJ2-5; the D call of TRBD1 is as the table states it, not checked on the DNA. TRBV3-2 is a pseudogene segment. There are 9 residues in the CDR3. CDR3 loop: CAPRATQYF. The CDR3 DNA is TGTGCCCCCAGGGCGACCCAGTACTTC.

V is TRBV19 and J is TRBJ2-3; possible D gene TRBD2, 5 bases. The V end lost 1 base, the J end lost 3 bases, and 14 bases lay between the germline ends. The CDR3 is 16 amino acids. Germline values: CDR1 LNHDA, CDR2 SQIVND (reference sequence). CDR3 residues: CASSIGPGKWTDTQYF. CDR3 nucleotide sequence: TGTGCCAGTAGTATAGGGCCGGGGAAGTGGACAGATACGCAGTATTTT. The whole variable domain, remainder taken from reference TRBV19 and TRBJ2-3, is DGGITQSPKYLFRKEGQNVTLSCEQNLNHDAMYWYRQDPGQGLRLIYYSQIVNDFQKGDIAEGYSVSREKKESFPLTVTSAQKNPTAFYLCASSIGPGKWTDTQYFGPGTRLTVL.

This chain joins TRBV11-2 and TRBJ2-3, with TRBD2 as a possible D gene (5 bases). This CDR3 comprises 16 residues. Between the trimmed V and J ends, which lost 1 base and 0 bases, there was a span of 11 bases. CDR1 SGHAT and CDR2 FQNNGV come from the germline V gene. The CDR3 loop is CASSLVSGSSTDTQYF. The CDR3 DNA sequence: TGTGCCAGCAGCTTAGTAAGCGGATCTAGCACAGATACGCAGTATTTT.

This chain connects TRBV11-2 to TRBJ1-1; perhaps TRBD1 as D (6 bases). Trimming took 5 bases from V and 4 from J, leaving 11 bases between them. The V gene's germline CDR1 is SGHAT and CDR2 FQNNGV. The CDR3 runs 13 residues. The CDR3 loop reads CASSQGWTTEAFF. The DNA for the CDR3 is TGTGCCAGCAGCCAGGGGTGGACCACTGAAGCTTTCTTT.

The chain has TRBV5-6 and TRBJ2-1, with TRBD2 identical over 7 bases. Germline V gene lookup returns CDR1 SGHDT and CDR2 YYEEEE. Trimming at V came to 7 bases and at J to 11 bases, leaving 3 bases not matched to a gene. CDR3 size: 10 residues. CDR3 nucleotide sequence: TGTGCCAGCGGCGGGGGTCAGCAGTTCTTC. It yields the protein CASGGGQQFF.

The chain couples TRBV18 to TRBJ1-6; D gene ambiguous. CDR1 and CDR2 from the germline V gene are KGHSH and LQKENI. Deletions cut 1 base from V and 0 bases from J, with 13 bases between. This CDR3 is 18 amino acids long. CDR3 loop: CASSPQERFLSYNSPLHF. As DNA, the CDR3 is TGTGCCAGCTCACCACAAGAGAGGTTCCTCTCCTATAATTCACCCCTCCACTTT.

The chain has TRBV6-5 and TRBJ2-1, with TRBD2 as a possible D gene (6 bases). With 5 bases removed from V and 7 bases from J, the gap between germline ends came to 12 bases. The CDR3 extends over 13 amino acids. Germline CDR1 and CDR2: MNHEY and SVGAGI. CDR3 coding DNA: TGTGCCAGCAGTCCGGGACTGCTGAATGAGCAGTTCTTC. Translating it yields CASSPGLLNEQFF.

V is TRBV5-4 and J is TRBJ2-3, with TRBD2 identical over 9 bases. This CDR3 is 14 amino acids long. V was clipped by 4 bases and J by 6 bases; unmatched bases: 6. Germline V gene data show CDR1 as SGHNT and CDR2 as YYREEE (reference sequence). The CDR3 sequence: CASSGGTSLDTQYF. In DNA form, the CDR3 reads TGTGCCAGCAGCGGGGGGACTAGCCTGGATACGCAGTATTTT.

The V and J genes are TRBV11-2 and TRBJ2-3; possible D gene TRBD1, 5 bases. V was clipped by 5 bases and J by 1 base, with 16 bases between them. Looked up from germline, CDR1 is SGHAT and CDR2 is FQNNGV. CDR3 length equals 16 residues. CDR3 sequence reads: CASSETAGWGTDTQYF. CDR3 in DNA: TGTGCCAGCAGCGAAACGGCAGGGTGGGGCACAGATACGCAGTATTTT.

V and J are TRBV2 and TRBJ1-1; D may be TRBD1 (6 bases). Trimming left V 7 bases short and J 1 base short, with 13 bases between. CDR1 is SNHLY, CDR2 FYNNEI, per germline. This CDR3 is 14 amino acids long. The CDR3 is CASTTDRWNTEAFF. The CDR3 region has the DNA TGTGCCAGCACTACCGACAGGTGGAACACTGAAGCTTTCTTT.

The chain carries TRBV6-5 and TRBJ1-1, with TRBD1 identical over 9 bases. The CDR3 totals 16 residues. Germline V CDR1 and CDR2: MNHEY, SVGAGI. The V gene end was trimmed by 2 bases and the J gene end by 1 base; junction bases not matched to a gene: 5. For the CDR3, the DNA is TGTGCCAGCAGTTACGGGACAGGGACTGGGAACACTGAAGCTTTCTTT. Amino acid sequence: CASSYGTGTGNTEAFF.

The chain employs TRBV6-1 and TRBJ2-7; weak D call: TRBD1 (6 bases). The V end was cut by 5 bases, the J end by 0 bases, with 11 bases between. The CDR3 spans 14 residues. Germline V lookup: CDR1 MNHNS, CDR2 SASEGT. CDR3 region: CASSNRQDSYEQYF. The DNA for the CDR3 is TGTGCCAGCAGTAACCGACAGGACTCCTACGAGCAGTACTTC.

The chain combines TRBV29-1 with TRBJ2-7; 9 bases agree with TRBD1. V shed 7 bases, J shed 5 bases, and the junction held 9 bases outside the gene matches. The CDR3 has 13 amino acids. Germline V gives CDR1 SQVTM, CDR2 ANQGSEA. The CDR3 here is CSAAGTGTHEQYF. CDR3 bases: TGCAGCGCCGCCGGGACAGGGACTCACGAGCAGTACTTC.